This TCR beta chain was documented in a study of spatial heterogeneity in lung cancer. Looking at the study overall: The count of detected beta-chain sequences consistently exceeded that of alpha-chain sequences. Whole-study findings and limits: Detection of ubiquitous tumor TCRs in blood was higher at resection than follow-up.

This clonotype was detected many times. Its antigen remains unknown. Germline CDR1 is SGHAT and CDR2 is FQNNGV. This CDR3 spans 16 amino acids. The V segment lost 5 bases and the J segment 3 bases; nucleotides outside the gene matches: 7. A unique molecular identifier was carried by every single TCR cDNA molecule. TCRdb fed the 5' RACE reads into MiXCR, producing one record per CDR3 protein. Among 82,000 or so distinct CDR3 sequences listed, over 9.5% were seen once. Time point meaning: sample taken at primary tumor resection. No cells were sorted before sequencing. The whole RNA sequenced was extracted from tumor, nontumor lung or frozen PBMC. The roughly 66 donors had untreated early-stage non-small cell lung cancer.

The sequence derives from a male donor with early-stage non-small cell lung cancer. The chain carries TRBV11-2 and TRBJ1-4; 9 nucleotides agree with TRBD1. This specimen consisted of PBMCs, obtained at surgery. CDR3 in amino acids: CASSIGTGFPNEKLFF. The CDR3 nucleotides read TGTGCCAGCAGCATTGGGACAGGGTTTCCTAATGAAAAACTGTTTTTT.